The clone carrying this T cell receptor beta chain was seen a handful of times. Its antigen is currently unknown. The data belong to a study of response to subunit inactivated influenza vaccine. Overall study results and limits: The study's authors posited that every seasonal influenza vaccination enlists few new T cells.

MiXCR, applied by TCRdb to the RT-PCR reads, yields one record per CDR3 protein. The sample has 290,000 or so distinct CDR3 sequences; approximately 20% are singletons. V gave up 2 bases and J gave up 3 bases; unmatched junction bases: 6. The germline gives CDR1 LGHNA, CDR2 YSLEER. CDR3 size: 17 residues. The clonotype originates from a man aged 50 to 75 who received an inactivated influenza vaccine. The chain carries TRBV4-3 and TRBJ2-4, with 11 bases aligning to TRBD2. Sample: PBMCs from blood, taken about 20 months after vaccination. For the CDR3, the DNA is TGCGCCAGCAGCCAAAGATTACTAGCGGGGGACAAAAACATTCAGTACTTC. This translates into CASSQRLLAGDKNIQYF.